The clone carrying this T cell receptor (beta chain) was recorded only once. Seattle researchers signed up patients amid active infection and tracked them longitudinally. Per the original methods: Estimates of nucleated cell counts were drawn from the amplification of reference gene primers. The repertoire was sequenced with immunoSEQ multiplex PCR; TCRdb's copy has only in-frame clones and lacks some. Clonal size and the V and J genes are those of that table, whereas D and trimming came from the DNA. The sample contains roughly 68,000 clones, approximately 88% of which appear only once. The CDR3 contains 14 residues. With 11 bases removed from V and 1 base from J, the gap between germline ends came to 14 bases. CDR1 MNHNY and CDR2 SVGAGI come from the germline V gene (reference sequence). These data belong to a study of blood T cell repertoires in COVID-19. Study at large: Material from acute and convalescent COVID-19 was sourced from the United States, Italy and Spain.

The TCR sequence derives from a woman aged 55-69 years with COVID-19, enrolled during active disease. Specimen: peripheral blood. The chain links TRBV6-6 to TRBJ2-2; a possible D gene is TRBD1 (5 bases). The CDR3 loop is CAGKDTMNTGELFF. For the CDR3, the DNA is TGTGCCGGCAAGGACACAATGAACACCGGGGAGCTGTTTTTT.